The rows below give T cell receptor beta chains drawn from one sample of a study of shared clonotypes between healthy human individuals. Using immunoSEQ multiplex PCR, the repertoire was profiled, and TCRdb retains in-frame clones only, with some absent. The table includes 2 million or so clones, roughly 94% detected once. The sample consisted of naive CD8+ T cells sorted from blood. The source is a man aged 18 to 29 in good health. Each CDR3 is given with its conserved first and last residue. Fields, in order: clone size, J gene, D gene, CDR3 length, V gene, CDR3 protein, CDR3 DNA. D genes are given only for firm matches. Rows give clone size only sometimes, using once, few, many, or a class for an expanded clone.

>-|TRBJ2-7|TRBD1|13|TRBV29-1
CSVELTGAYEQYF
TGCAGCGTTGAGCTGACAGGGGCCTACGAGCAGTACTTC
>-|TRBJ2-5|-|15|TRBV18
CASSSDSQFEETQYF
TGTGCCAGCTCATCGGACAGTCAATTTGAAGAGACCCAGTACTTC
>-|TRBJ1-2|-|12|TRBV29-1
CSVEPGGYGYTF
TGCAGCGTTGAACCCGGGGGTTATGGCTACACCTTC
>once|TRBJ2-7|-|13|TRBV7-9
CASSPPRSYEQYF
TGTGCCAGCAGCCCACCCCGCTCCTACGAGCAGTACTTC
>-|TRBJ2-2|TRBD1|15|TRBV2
CASTGGDRGTGELFF
TGTGCCAGCACCGGAGGGGACAGGGGCACCGGGGAGCTGTTTTTT
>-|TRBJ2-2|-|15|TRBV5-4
CASSPRGTNTGELFF
TGTGCCAGCAGCCCACGGGGGACGAACACCGGGGAGCTGTTTTTT
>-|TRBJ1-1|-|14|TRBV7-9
CASSPTTGLGEAFF
TGTGCCAGCAGCCCAACTACAGGGTTGGGAGAAGCTTTCTTT
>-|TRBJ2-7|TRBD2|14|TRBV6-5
CASSPLGRVLEQYF
TGTGCCAGCAGCCCCCTGGGGAGGGTTCTCGAGCAGTACTTC
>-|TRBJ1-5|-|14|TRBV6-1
CASSGTESNQPQHF
TGTGCCAGCAGTGGGACAGAAAGCAATCAGCCCCAGCATTTT
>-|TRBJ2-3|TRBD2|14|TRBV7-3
CASSRGGGTDTQYF
TGTGCCAGCAGCCGGGGGGGAGGAACAGATACGCAGTATTTT
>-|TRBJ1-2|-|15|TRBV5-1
CASSINEGIDYGYTF
TGCGCCAGCAGCATTAACGAGGGGATTGACTATGGCTACACCTTC
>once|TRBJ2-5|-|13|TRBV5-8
CASSLDGEETQYF
TGTGCCAGCAGCTTGGACGGAGAGGAGACCCAGTACTTC
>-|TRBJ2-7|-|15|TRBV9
CASSPPDGPFYEQYF
TGTGCCAGCAGCCCACCCGACGGCCCTTTCTACGAGCAGTACTTC
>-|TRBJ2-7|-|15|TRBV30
CAWSGPTGHSYEQYF
TGTGCCTGGAGTGGGCCAACAGGGCATTCCTACGAGCAGTACTTC
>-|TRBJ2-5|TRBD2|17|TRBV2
CASSRLAGAGSAETQYF
TGTGCCAGCAGTCGCCTAGCGGGAGCGGGGAGTGCGGAGACCCAGTACTTC
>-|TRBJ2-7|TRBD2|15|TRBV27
CASTGLAGGFREQYF
TGTGCCAGCACGGGACTAGCGGGGGGATTTCGAGAGCAGTACTTC
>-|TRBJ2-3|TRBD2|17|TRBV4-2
CASSPPRLAGGTDTQYF
TGTGCCAGCAGCCCTCCCAGACTAGCGGGGGGTACAGATACGCAGTATTTT
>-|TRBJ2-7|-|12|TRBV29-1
CSVGLGTYEQYF
TGCAGCGTTGGTTTGGGCACTTACGAGCAGTACTTC
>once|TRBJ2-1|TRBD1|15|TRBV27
CASSLGGTGVNEQFF
TGTGCCAGCAGTTTAGGCGGGACAGGGGTGAATGAGCAGTTCTTC
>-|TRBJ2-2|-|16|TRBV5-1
CASSLGGFANTGELFF
TGCGCCAGCAGCCTAGGGGGTTTCGCGAACACCGGGGAGCTGTTTTTT
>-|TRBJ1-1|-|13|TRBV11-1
CASSLVTAAEAFF
TGTGCCAGCAGCTTAGTTACTGCTGCTGAAGCTTTCTTT
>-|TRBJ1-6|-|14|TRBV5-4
CASSLAGDNSPLHF
TGTGCCAGCAGCTTGGCTGGGGATAATTCACCCCTCCACTTT
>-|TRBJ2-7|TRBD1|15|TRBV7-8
CASSLGTGYTYEQYF
TGTGCCAGCAGCTTAGGGACAGGTTACACCTACGAGCAGTACTTC
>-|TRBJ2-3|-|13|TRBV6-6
CASSYSGTDTQYF
TGTGCCAGCAGTTACTCTGGGACAGATACGCAGTATTTT
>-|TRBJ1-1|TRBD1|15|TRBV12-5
CASGSTGGRNTEAFF
TGTGCTAGTGGTTCAACAGGGGGCCGGAACACTGAAGCTTTCTTT
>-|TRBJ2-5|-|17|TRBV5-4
CASSSRLVNSLQETQYF
TGTGCCAGCAGCTCTCGACTAGTCAACTCCCTACAAGAGACCCAGTACTTC
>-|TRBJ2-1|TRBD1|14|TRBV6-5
CASSYDRVYNEQFF
TGTGCCAGCAGTTACGACAGGGTCTACAATGAGCAGTTCTTC
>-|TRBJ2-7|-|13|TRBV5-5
CASSIPSSPEQYF
TGTGCCAGCAGCATCCCATCTAGTCCCGAGCAGTACTTC
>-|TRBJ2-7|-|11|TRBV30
CAWSIGYEQYF
TGTGCCTGGAGTATTGGCTACGAGCAGTACTTC
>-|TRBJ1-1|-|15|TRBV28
CASSFALDGNTEAFF
TGTGCCAGCAGTTTCGCCCTAGACGGGAACACTGAAGCTTTCTTT
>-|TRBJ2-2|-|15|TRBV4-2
CASSQEDGYTGELFF
TGTGCCAGCAGCCAAGAAGACGGATACACCGGGGAGCTGTTTTTT
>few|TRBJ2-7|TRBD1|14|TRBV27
CASQGTGASYEQYF
TGTGCCAGCCAGGGGACAGGGGCTTCCTACGAGCAGTACTTC
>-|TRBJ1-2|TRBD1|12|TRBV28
CASRRGTGICAF
TGTGCCAGCAGGAGGGGGACAGGGATTTGCGCCTTC